This TCR beta chain originates from a study of cytomegalovirus exposure and HLA in healthy donors. Study-level results: Roughly uniform sequencing depth across donors was assumed, possibly incorrectly. A missense variant in DCLRE1C was later tied to TCR beta V- and J-gene trimming.

PCR involved 60 Vbeta and 13 Jbeta primers. Data came from immunoSEQ multiplex PCR; TCRdb stores just in-frame clones and leaves some out. This sample carries more than 85,000 clones, 76% of them seen once, and the ten largest clones take around 15%. Concerning this clone itself: Its antigen is still unknown.

Donors sampled were nominally healthy, though unrecorded immune exposures were likely. The sequencing input was PBMCs. The sequence was obtained from a man in his thirties or forties in good health and CMV-seropositive.

CDR3 nucleotide sequence: TGTGCCAGCAGCCCGTCGGTAGGCACAGATACGCAGTATTTT. Its translation is CASSPSVGTDTQYF. The chain has TRBV11-3 and TRBJ2-3; D is unclear. The CDR3 has 14 residues. V gave up 5 bases and J gave up 1 base, with 10 bases separating them. Germline CDR1 reads SGHNT; CDR2 reads YENEEA.